This T cell receptor (beta chain) derives from a study of T-cell memory formation after mild COVID-19. Study results and limitations: Clones which contracted sat mainly in CM and EM if CD4+, and in EMRA if CD8+.

This clonotype was seen at least ten times. The antigen is not known. TCRdb redid the calling of the 5' RACE reads with MiXCR, one entry per CDR3 protein. This sample carries a few hundred thousand distinct CDR3 sequences, approximately 16% of them seen once, and the ten largest clones take about a fifth. V gave up 6 bases and J gave up 0 bases; unmatched junction bases: 4. This CDR3 is built from 16 residues. From germline, CDR1 is MNHEY and CDR2 SVGAGI. The origin of this receptor is a man in his late teens or twenties who had mild COVID-19 (a few samples of this study predate the infection). Cell type and time point are not known. The sequencing sample was made of PBMCs or a T cell subset sorted from them (not recorded which). This rearrangement joins TRBV6-5 to TRBJ2-6; 8 bases map to TRBD1. CDR3 coding DNA: TGTGCCAGCAGCAGGACAGGGCTCTCTGGGGCCAACGTCCTGACTTTC. It translates to CASSRTGLSGANVLTF.